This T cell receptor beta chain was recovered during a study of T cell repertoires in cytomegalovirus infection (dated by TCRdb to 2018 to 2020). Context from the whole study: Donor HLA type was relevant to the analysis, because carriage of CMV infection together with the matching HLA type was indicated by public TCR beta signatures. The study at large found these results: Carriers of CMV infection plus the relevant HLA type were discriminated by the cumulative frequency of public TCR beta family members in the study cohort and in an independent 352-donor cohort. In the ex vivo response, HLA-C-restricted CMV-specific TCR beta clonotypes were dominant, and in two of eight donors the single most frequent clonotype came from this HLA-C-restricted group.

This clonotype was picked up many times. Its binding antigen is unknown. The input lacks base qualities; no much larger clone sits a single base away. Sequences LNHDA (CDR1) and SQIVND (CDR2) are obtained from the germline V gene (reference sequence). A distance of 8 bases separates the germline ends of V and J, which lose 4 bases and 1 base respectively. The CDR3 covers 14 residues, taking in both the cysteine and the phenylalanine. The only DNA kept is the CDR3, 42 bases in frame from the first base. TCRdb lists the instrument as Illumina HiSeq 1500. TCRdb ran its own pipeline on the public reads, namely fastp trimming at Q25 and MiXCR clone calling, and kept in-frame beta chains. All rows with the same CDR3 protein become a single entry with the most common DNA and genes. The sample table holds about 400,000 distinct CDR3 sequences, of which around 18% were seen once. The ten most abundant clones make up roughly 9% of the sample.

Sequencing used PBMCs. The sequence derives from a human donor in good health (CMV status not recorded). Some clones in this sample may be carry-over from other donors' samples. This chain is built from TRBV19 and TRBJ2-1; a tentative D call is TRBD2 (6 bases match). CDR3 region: CASSSGDSYNEQFF. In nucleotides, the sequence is TGTGCCAGTAGTAGCGGGGATTCCTACAATGAGCAGTTCTTC.